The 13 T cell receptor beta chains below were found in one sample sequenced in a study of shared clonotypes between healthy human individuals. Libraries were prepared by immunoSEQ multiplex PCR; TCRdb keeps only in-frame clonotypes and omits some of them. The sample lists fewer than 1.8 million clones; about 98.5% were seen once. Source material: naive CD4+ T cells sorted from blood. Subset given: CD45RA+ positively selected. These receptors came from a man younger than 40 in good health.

As DNA, the CDR3 is TGTGCCAGCAGCTTGGGGCCCAACGAGCAGTTCTTC. This sequence encodes CASSLGPNEQFF. V gene TRBV5-8 combines with J gene TRBJ2-1; D gene ambiguous. Germline loops: CDR1 SGHTS, CDR2 YDEGEE. The CDR3 contains 12 residues. Trimming cost V 0 bases and J 10 bases, with 8 bases left between them.

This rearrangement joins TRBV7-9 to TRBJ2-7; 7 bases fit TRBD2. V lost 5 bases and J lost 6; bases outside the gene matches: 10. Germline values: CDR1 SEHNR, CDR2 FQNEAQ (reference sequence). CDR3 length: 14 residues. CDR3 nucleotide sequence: TGTGCCAGCAGCCAATCGGGGGGAAAGAGCGAGCAGTACTTC. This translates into CASSQSGGKSEQYF.

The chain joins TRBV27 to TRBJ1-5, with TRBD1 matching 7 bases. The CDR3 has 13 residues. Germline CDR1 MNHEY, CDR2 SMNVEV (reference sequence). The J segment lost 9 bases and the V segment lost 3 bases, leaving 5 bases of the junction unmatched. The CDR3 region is CASSFDREGPQHF. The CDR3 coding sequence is TGTGCCAGCAGTTTTGACAGGGAGGGGCCCCAGCATTTT.

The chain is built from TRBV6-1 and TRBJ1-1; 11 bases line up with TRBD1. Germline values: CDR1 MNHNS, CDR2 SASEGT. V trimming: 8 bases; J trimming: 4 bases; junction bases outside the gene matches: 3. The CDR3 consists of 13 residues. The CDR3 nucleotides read TGTGCCAGCTGGGACAGGGGGTCCACTGAAGCTTTCTTT. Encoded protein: CASWDRGSTEAFF.

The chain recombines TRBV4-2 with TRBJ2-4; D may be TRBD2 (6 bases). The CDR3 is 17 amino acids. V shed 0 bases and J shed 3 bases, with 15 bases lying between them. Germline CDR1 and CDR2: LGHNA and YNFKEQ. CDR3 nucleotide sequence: TGTGCCAGCAGCCAAGAAAAGGTGGGAGGAGACAAAAACATTCAGTACTTC. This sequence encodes CASSQEKVGGDKNIQYF.

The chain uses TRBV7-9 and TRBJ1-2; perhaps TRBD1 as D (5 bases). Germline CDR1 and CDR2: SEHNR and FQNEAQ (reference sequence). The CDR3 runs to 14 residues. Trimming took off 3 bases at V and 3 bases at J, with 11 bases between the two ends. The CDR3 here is CASSLGSGDYGYTF. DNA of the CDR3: TGTGCCAGCAGCTTGGGTTCGGGGGACTATGGCTACACCTTC. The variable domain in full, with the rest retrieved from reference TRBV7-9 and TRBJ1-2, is DTGVSQNPRHKITKRGQNVTFRCDPISEHNRLYWYRQTLGQGPEFLTYFQNEAQLEKSRLLSDRFSAERPKGSFSTLEIQRTEQGDSAMYLCASSLGSGDYGYTFGSGTRLTVV.

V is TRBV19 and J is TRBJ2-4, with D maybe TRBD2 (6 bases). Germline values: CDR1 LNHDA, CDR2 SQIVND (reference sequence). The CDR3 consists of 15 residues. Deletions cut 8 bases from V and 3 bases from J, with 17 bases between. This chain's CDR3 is CASCWSNSGKNIQYF. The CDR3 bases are TGTGCCAGTTGTTGGTCGAATAGCGGCAAAAACATTCAGTACTTC.

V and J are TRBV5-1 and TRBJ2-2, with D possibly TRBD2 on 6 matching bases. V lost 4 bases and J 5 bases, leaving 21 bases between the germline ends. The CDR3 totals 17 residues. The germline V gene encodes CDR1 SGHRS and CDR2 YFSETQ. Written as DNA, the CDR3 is TGCGCCAGCAGCCTCGGGGTAGCGGCTGATATAACCGGGGAGCTGTTTTTT. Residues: CASSLGVAADITGELFF.

CDR3 in amino acids: CASSPQGGTDTQYF. CDR3 nucleotides: TGTGCCAGCAGCCCACAGGGAGGCACAGATACGCAGTATTTT. V usage is TRBV7-7 and J usage is TRBJ2-3, with D maybe TRBD1 (6 bases). Between the trimmed V and J ends, which lost 5 bases and 1 base, there was a span of 10 bases. Germline V gives CDR1 SSHAT, CDR2 FNYEAQ (reference sequence). The CDR3 sequence is 14 residues long.

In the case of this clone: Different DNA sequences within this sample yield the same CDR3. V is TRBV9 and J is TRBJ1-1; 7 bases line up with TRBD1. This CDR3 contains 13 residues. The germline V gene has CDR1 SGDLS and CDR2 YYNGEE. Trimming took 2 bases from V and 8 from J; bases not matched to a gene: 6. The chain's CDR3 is CASSVSGGTEAFF. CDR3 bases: TGTGCCAGCAGCGTCTCAGGGGGGACAGAAGCTTTCTTT.

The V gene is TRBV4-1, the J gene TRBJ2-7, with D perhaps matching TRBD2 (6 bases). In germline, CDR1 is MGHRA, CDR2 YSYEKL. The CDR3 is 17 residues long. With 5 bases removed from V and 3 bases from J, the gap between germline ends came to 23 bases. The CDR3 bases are TGCGCCAGCAGCACCCTGGTGTCGGGAGTGGTCCTCTACGAGCAGTACTTC. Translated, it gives CASSTLVSGVVLYEQYF.

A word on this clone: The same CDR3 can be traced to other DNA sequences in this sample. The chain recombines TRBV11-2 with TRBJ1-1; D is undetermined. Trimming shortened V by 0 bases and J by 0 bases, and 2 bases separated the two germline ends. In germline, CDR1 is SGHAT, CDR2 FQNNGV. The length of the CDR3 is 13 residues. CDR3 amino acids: CASSLDLNTEAFF. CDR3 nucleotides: TGTGCCAGCAGCTTAGATCTGAACACTGAAGCTTTCTTT.

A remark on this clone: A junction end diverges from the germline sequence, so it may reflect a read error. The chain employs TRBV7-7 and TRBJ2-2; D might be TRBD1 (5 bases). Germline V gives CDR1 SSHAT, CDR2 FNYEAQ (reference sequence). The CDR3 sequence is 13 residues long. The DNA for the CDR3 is TGTGCTAGCAGCTCGGACATCACCGGGGAGCTGTTTTTT. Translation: CASSSDITGELFF. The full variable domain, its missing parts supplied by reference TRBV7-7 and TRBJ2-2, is GAGVSQSPRYKVTKRGQDVTLRCDPISSHATLYWYQQALGQGPEFLTYFNYEAQPDKSGLPSDRFSAERPEGSISTLTIQRTEQRDSAMYRCASSSDITGELFFGEGSRLTVL.